Given below is one T cell receptor (beta chain) in context. This receptor's antigen is unknown. The sample holds no much larger clone one base away, and base qualities are not on file. The data originate from a study of T cell responses to AZD1222 COVID-19 vaccine (dated by TCRdb to the early 2020s). For context, the study as a whole: AZD1222 recipients given second doses at about 4 weeks or at about 12 weeks were pooled, since spike-specific TCR depth and breadth were not found to differ between the two schedules. TCR sequencing was performed for roughly 250 trial participants, of whom 207 were given two doses of AZD1222 and about 25 were given two doses of MenACWY control vaccine. Enrollment into the trials was organized by age into subgroups of 18-55, 56-69 and 70-plus years, and those subgroups contained about 160, 30 and 59 TCR-sequenced participants, respectively. The paper's findings and limits, for the study overall: Conclusions about previously exposed vaccinees were limited because only six AZD1222 recipients were SARS-CoV-2 seropositive at baseline. Participants were mostly white British and included more females than males, and it was suggested by the authors that clonal diversity may have been underestimated. In the small 56-69-year group, the increase in depth fell short of significance, most likely because of low power. Reportedly, almost half of the unique spike-specific TCRs recognized epitopes lying outside the regions that are mutated in the B.1.351 and B.1.1.7 variants. A significant rise in spike-specific TCR breadth and depth was observed after two AZD1222 doses relative to day 0 and relative to MenACWY recipients. Because no samples from the day 14 peak response were available, repertoires could be characterized only after the peak T cell response. The vaccine-associated CD4 TCRs covered the entire spike protein, and the dominant responses fell in regions 160-218 and 743-854.

The CDR3 regions of human TCRbeta chains were subjected to immunosequencing. The original pipeline was this. Repertoire TCRs were matched against a reference library of SARS-CoV-2-specific TCRs generated with the MIRA antigen-specificity platform. Breadth meant the fraction of unique TCRs that were SARS-CoV-2-associated, whereas depth meant the fraction of total T cells that were SARS-CoV-2-associated. Using the MIRA data, each spike-specific TCR was assigned both to the spike region to which the TCR was reactive and to a CD4 or CD8 class. Log10-transformed breadth and depth values were compared by one-way ANOVA with Sidak's multiple comparisons tests. TCRdb obtained this table from immuneACCESS and retained in-frame rearrangements with V and J assigned. These tables miss some clones; where compared with another copy, unresolved V genes account for less than half of the shortfall, and the remainder is unexplained. The V and J calls and the clone size are those of that table, but D and trimming were determined from the DNA. Recorded for this sample are about 94,000 clones; about 88% of them occurred a single time. The biggest ten clones account for 13% of the sample.

Trimming accounts for 8 bases at V and 6 bases at J, while the number of junction bases matched to no gene is 9. CDR1 and CDR2 were assigned from the germline V gene as SNHLY and FYNNEI. Spanning cysteine to phenylalanine, the CDR3 consists of 16 amino acids. Kept here is only the CDR3 DNA, which spans 48 bases and is read in frame from base 1. This sample's time point label indicates: baseline before first vaccination. The vaccinee samples were drawn from two UK trials, COV001 and COV002, one of which was a single-blind randomized controlled phase 2/3 trial testing AZD1222 (ChAdOx1 nCoV-19) in healthy adults. Trial participant PBMC samples were collected at day 0 and day 28 after the second dose for TCRbeta chain sequencing.

The sequencing here drew on peripheral blood, taken on day 0 of AZD1222 vaccination. This TCR was sampled from an adult in good health. The chain employs TRBV2 and TRBJ2-2, with 13 bases matching TRBD2. The CDR3 amino acid sequence is: CASRKGLAGVSGELFF. The sequence in DNA is TGTGCCAGCCGAAAAGGACTAGCGGGGGTATCCGGGGAGCTGTTTTTT.